The 2 T cell receptor beta chains presented below share a single source sample, sequenced in a study of blood T cell repertoires in COVID-19. Here immunoSEQ multiplex PCR was the method, and the copy in TCRdb shows in-frame clones only, minus some. The sample includes about 160,000 clones, under 90% seen only once; the top ten take roughly a fifth. The source material was peripheral blood. The receptor source for this set is a woman older than 75 with acute or convalescent COVID-19.

CDR3 sequence reads: CASMVWEGSDTQYF. Written as DNA, the CDR3 is TGTGCCAGCATGGTCTGGGAGGGGTCAGATACGCAGTATTTT. The gene calls are TRBV28 and TRBJ2-3; 7 positions match TRBD2. The CDR3 is 14 residues long. V dropped 7 bases and J dropped 4; count of bases not matched to a gene: 8. In germline, CDR1 is MDHEN, CDR2 SYDVKM.

V and J are TRBV5-1 and TRBJ2-6, with TRBD1 matching over 7 bases. CDR3 length: 17 residues. Germline-derived CDR1 and CDR2 are SGHRS and YFSETQ. The V gene end was trimmed by 4 bases and the J gene end by 0 bases; junction bases not matched to a gene: 7. The chain's CDR3 is CASSKPGQISGANVLTF. CDR3 coding DNA: TGCGCCAGCAGCAAGCCGGGACAGATCTCTGGGGCCAACGTCCTGACTTTC.